These T cell receptor beta chains were read from a single sample in a study of T cells in Graves' hyperthyroidism and ophthalmopathy. TCRdb reanalysed the multiplex PCR reads using MiXCR and keeps one entry per CDR3 protein. This sample has around 600,000 distinct CDR3 sequences; approximately 14% occur once, and the top ten carry roughly 7%. Sequenced: blood. The receptors shown here come from a woman aged 18-29 years with Graves' ophthalmopathy. CDR3s include the opening cysteine and the closing phenylalanine or tryptophan. D genes are given only for firm matches. Not every row has a clone size; where given, it reads once, few, many or a size class.

J: TRBJ1-2; size: many; V: TRBV14; D: -; CDR3: CASSYTPRNGYTF; DNA: TGTGCCAGCAGCTATACCCCAAGGAATGGCTACACCTTC
J: TRBJ2-7; size: many; V: TRBV11-2; D: TRBD1; CDR3: CASSLDRGQGEQYF; DNA: TGTGCCAGCAGCTTGGACAGGGGGCAGGGGGAGCAGTACTTC
J: TRBJ2-7; size: many; V: TRBV12-3/TRBV12-4; D: -; CDR3: CASSSPGRGHEQYF; DNA: TGTGCCAGCAGCAGTCCCGGGCGCGGGCACGAGCAGTACTTC
J: TRBJ1-1; size: many; V: TRBV9; D: -; CDR3: CASSPRGGRGNTEAFF; DNA: TGTGCCAGCAGCCCGAGAGGGGGAAGGGGAAACACTGAAGCTTTCTTT
J: TRBJ2-1; size: many; V: TRBV24-1; D: -; CDR3: CATSDISGNEQFF; DNA: TGTGCCACCAGTGATATCTCAGGGAATGAGCAGTTCTTC
J: TRBJ2-5; size: few; V: TRBV4-1; D: TRBD1; CDR3: CASSQDGGQGRRMYF; DNA: TGCGCCAGCAGCCAAGATGGGGGACAGGGGAGGAGAATGTACTTC
J: TRBJ2-5; size: -; V: TRBV2; D: -; CDR3: CATSVAETQYF; DNA: TGTGCCACCAGTGTCGCGGAGACCCAGTACTTC
J: TRBJ1-6; size: -; V: TRBV28; D: -; CDR3: CATIPAAGIHLHF; DNA: TGTGCCACTATACCCGCTGCGGGAATTCACCTCCACTTT
J: TRBJ2-1; size: -; V: TRBV9; D: -; CDR3: CASSPRDPPRGEQFF; DNA: TGTGCCAGCAGTCCCCGGGACCCTCCTAGAGGTGAGCAGTTCTTC
J: TRBJ1-5; size: -; V: TRBV4-1; D: -; CDR3: CASSQVMISNQPQHF; DNA: TGCGCCAGCAGCCAAGTCATGATTAGCAATCAGCCCCAGCATTTT
J: TRBJ2-5; size: few; V: TRBV7-9; D: TRBD2; CDR3: CASRLTSGGQETQYF; DNA: TGTGCCAGCAGATTGACTAGCGGGGGCCAAGAGACCCAGTACTTC
J: TRBJ2-1; size: many; V: TRBV28; D: TRBD1; CDR3: CASSQPPTGGYYNEQFF; DNA: TGTGCCAGCAGTCAACCCCCGACAGGGGGGTATTACAATGAGCAGTTCTTC
J: TRBJ2-7; size: many; V: TRBV6-5; D: -; CDR3: CASSYSRGVNEQYF; DNA: TGTGCCAGCAGTTACTCGAGGGGGGTCAACGAGCAGTACTTC
J: TRBJ1-4; size: many; V: TRBV7-9; D: -; CDR3: CASSFRGGEKLFF; DNA: TGTGCCAGCAGCTTCAGGGGTGGTGAAAAACTGTTTTTT
J: TRBJ2-1; size: few; V: TRBV7-9; D: -; CDR3: CASSLGRGQTYNEQFF; DNA: TGTGCCAGCAGCTTGGGGAGGGGGCAAACCTACAATGAGCAGTTCTTC
J: TRBJ2-2; size: few; V: TRBV19; D: TRBD1; CDR3: CASSIGTGAGELFF; DNA: TGTGCCAGTAGTATAGGGACAGGGGCCGGGGAGCTGTTTTTT
J: TRBJ2-3; size: -; V: TRBV4-1; D: TRBD2; CDR3: CASSQDGTSGRRSTDTQYF; DNA: TGCGCCAGCAGCCAAGACGGGACTAGCGGGAGGAGGAGCACAGATACGCAGTATTTT
J: TRBJ1-3; size: few; V: TRBV4-3; D: -; CDR3: CASSQVKVAGSMDTIYF; DNA: TGCGCCAGCAGCCAAGTTAAGGTGGCAGGTAGTATGGACACCATATATTTT
J: TRBJ2-5; size: many; V: TRBV3-1; D: -; CDR3: CASSQAIQETQYF; DNA: TGTGCCAGCAGCCAAGCTATTCAAGAGACCCAGTACTTC
J: TRBJ2-2; size: -; V: TRBV9; D: -; CDR3: CASSAQTDANTGELFF; DNA: TGTGCCAGCAGCGCACAGACAGATGCGAACACCGGGGAGCTGTTTTTT
J: TRBJ2-7; size: many; V: TRBV10-3; D: -; CDR3: CAISPGGFAYEQYF; DNA: TGTGCCATCAGCCCAGGGGGGTTCGCCTACGAGCAGTACTTC
J: TRBJ2-1; size: many; V: TRBV7-2; D: -; CDR3: CASSLDVSSYNEQFF; DNA: TGTGCCAGCAGCTTAGACGTTAGCTCCTACAATGAGCAGTTCTTC
J: TRBJ2-7; size: -; V: TRBV7-9; D: TRBD2; CDR3: CASSRGLAGGPYEQYF; DNA: TGTGCCAGCAGCCGTGGACTAGCGGGAGGGCCCTACGAGCAGTACTTC
J: TRBJ1-2; size: -; V: TRBV6-1; D: -; CDR3: CASSQRAAANYGYTF; DNA: TGTGCCAGCAGCCAGCGGGCGGCAGCTAACTATGGCTACACCTTC
J: TRBJ1-2; size: -; V: TRBV6-1; D: -; CDR3: CASSEVPAGSAGYTF; DNA: TGTGCCAGCAGTGAAGTCCCCGCAGGGTCAGCTGGCTACACCTTC
J: TRBJ1-1; size: many; V: TRBV12-3/TRBV12-4; D: -; CDR3: CASSRRREHAEAFF; DNA: TGTGCCAGCAGTAGGCGACGGGAACACGCTGAAGCTTTCTTT
J: TRBJ2-1; size: -; V: TRBV20-1; D: TRBD2; CDR3: CSARQASGSSYNEQFF; DNA: TGCAGTGCTAGACAGGCTAGCGGGAGCTCCTACAATGAGCAGTTCTTC
J: TRBJ2-3; size: -; V: TRBV7-9; D: -; CDR3: CASSGSWGSTDTQYF; DNA: TGTGCCAGCAGCGGCTCCTGGGGATCCACAGATACGCAGTATTTT
J: TRBJ2-3; size: many; V: TRBV11-2; D: -; CDR3: CASSLVGARMDTQYF; DNA: TGTGCCAGCAGCTTAGTTGGGGCCCGCATGGATACGCAGTATTTT
J: TRBJ2-1; size: many; V: TRBV2; D: TRBD2; CDR3: CASSPKLAGGYNEQFF; DNA: TGTGCCAGCAGTCCCAAACTAGCGGGAGGTTACAATGAGCAGTTCTTC
J: TRBJ2-1; size: -; V: TRBV24-1; D: -; CDR3: CATSDFDNNEQFF; DNA: TGTGCCACCAGTGATTTTGATAACAATGAGCAGTTCTTC
J: TRBJ2-2; size: many; V: TRBV6-5; D: -; CDR3: CASSYFDRNTGELFF; DNA: TGTGCCAGCAGTTACTTCGACAGAAACACCGGGGAGCTGTTTTTT
J: TRBJ1-5; size: many; V: TRBV20-1; D: -; CDR3: CSAREQRRTSNQPQHF; DNA: TGCAGTGCTAGGGAACAGCGCCGGACTAGCAATCAGCCCCAGCATTTT
J: TRBJ1-5; size: many; V: TRBV6-1; D: -; CDR3: CASSWTSRSNQPQHF; DNA: TGTGCCAGCAGTTGGACCAGTAGGAGCAATCAGCCCCAGCATTTT
J: TRBJ2-3; size: few; V: TRBV19; D: -; CDR3: CASSIDRASGDTQYF; DNA: TGTGCCAGTAGTATAGATCGGGCCTCTGGGGATACGCAGTATTTT
J: TRBJ2-1; size: many; V: TRBV20-1; D: -; CDR3: CSARTHRFSSGDEQFF; DNA: TGCAGTGCTAGGACACATCGGTTCTCTTCAGGGGATGAGCAGTTCTTC
J: TRBJ2-5; size: many; V: TRBV29-1; D: TRBD2; CDR3: CSVVGGTPVRGETQYF; DNA: TGCAGCGTTGTGGGGGGGACGCCGGTTCGTGGGGAGACCCAGTACTTC
J: TRBJ2-7; size: many; V: TRBV11-3; D: -; CDR3: CASSLPRDYPSYEQYF; DNA: TGTGCCAGCAGCCTCCCCCGAGACTACCCCTCCTACGAGCAGTACTTC
J: TRBJ2-4; size: -; V: TRBV12-3/TRBV12-4; D: -; CDR3: CASSFGWSRRGGDIQYF; DNA: TGTGCCAGCAGTTTTGGATGGAGTCGTCGCGGCGGGGACATTCAGTACTTC
J: TRBJ2-4; size: few; V: TRBV27; D: TRBD1; CDR3: CAGSLTRGPVMNIQYF; DNA: TGTGCCGGCAGTTTAACGAGGGGGCCGGTGATGAACATTCAGTACTTC
J: TRBJ2-7; size: many; V: TRBV27; D: -; CDR3: CASSFGGTDYEQYF; DNA: TGTGCCAGCAGTTTTGGAGGGACAGACTACGAGCAGTACTTC
J: TRBJ2-1; size: many; V: TRBV12-3/TRBV12-4; D: TRBD1; CDR3: CASSGQGGLQTYNEQFF; DNA: TGTGCCAGCAGTGGACAGGGCGGACTACAGACCTACAATGAGCAGTTCTTC
J: TRBJ1-1; size: many; V: TRBV28; D: -; CDR3: CASVTQQGATEAFF; DNA: TGTGCCAGCGTTACCCAACAGGGAGCCACTGAAGCTTTCTTT
J: TRBJ2-1; size: few; V: TRBV20-1; D: -; CDR3: CSARHPSSYNEQFF; DNA: TGCAGTGCTAGGCACCCGAGCTCCTACAATGAGCAGTTCTTC
J: TRBJ1-6; size: many; V: TRBV3-1; D: -; CDR3: CASSQDASNSPLHF; DNA: TGTGCCAGCAGCCAAGATGCCTCTAATTCACCCCTCCACTTT
J: TRBJ2-1; size: -; V: TRBV5-8; D: TRBD2; CDR3: CASSSGLAEEQFF; DNA: TGTGCCAGCAGCTCGGGACTAGCGGAAGAGCAGTTCTTC
J: TRBJ1-1; size: few; V: TRBV29-1; D: -; CDR3: CSVEEEAGAFF; DNA: TGCAGCGTTGAAGAGGAGGCTGGGGCTTTCTTT
J: TRBJ1-1; size: many; V: TRBV20-1; D: TRBD1; CDR3: CSASRGRTEAFF; DNA: TGCAGTGCTAGCAGGGGGCGAACTGAAGCTTTCTTT
J: TRBJ2-5; size: many; V: TRBV4-3; D: TRBD1; CDR3: CASSQHPGQGKETQYF; DNA: TGCGCCAGCAGCCAACATCCGGGACAGGGCAAAGAGACCCAGTACTTC
J: TRBJ2-2; size: -; V: TRBV9; D: TRBD1; CDR3: CASSPTTGGAYTGELFF; DNA: TGTGCCAGCAGCCCGACGACAGGGGGAGCGTACACCGGGGAGCTGTTTTTT
J: TRBJ2-3; size: -; V: TRBV10-3; D: TRBD1; CDR3: CAISRDRGTDTQYF; DNA: TGTGCCATCAGCCGGGACAGGGGCACAGATACGCAGTATTTT
J: TRBJ2-6; size: -; V: TRBV6-1; D: TRBD1; CDR3: CASTFTLPVRTGARSGANVLTF; DNA: TGTGCCAGCACCTTTACCCTCCCAGTACGAACAGGGGCGCGCTCTGGGGCCAACGTCCTGACTTTC
J: TRBJ1-1; size: many; V: TRBV24-1; D: TRBD1; CDR3: CATSGTGVSEAFF; DNA: TGTGCCACCAGTGGGACAGGGGTCTCTGAAGCTTTCTTT
J: TRBJ2-1; size: many; V: TRBV11-1; D: TRBD2; CDR3: CASSLGTSGSMSEQFF; DNA: TGTGCCAGCAGCTTAGGGACTAGCGGGAGTATGAGTGAGCAGTTCTTC
J: TRBJ2-7; size: few; V: TRBV11-3; D: -; CDR3: CASSIRKAGTGEQYF; DNA: TGTGCCAGTAGTATAAGGAAGGCAGGGACTGGCGAGCAGTACTTC